The 14 T cell receptor beta chains in this list originate from one sample, sequenced in a study of human T cells and chemical hapten exposure. A single record per CDR3 protein comes from TCRdb applying MiXCR to the RACE reads. The repertoire holds approximately 340,000 distinct CDR3 sequences, with roughly 6.9% as singletons. The time point here: patch test 1, 2 weeks after DPC sensitization. The treatment here: therapeutic diphenylcyclopropenone sensitization with weekly scalp DPC. This specimen was whole blood, taken in connection with sensitization to the hapten diphenylcyclopropenone (DPC). These receptors originate from a woman in her late teens or twenties with alopecia areata. Some clones in this sample may be carry-over from other donors' samples.

In its sample, this clonotype was seen many times. This chain uses TRBV4-2 with TRBJ2-6; no definite D call. The germline V gene encodes CDR1 LGHNA and CDR2 YNFKEQ. V gave up 0 bases and J gave up 2 bases, with 8 bases separating them. The CDR3 spans 16 residues. The chain's CDR3 is CASSQDAVAGANVLTF. In DNA, the CDR3 is TGTGCCAGCAGCCAAGATGCCGTAGCTGGGGCCAACGTCCTGACTTTC.

There are many counts of this clonotype. The gene calls are TRBV3-1 and TRBJ2-7; 7 nucleotides match TRBD2. The germline V gene encodes CDR1 LGHDT and CDR2 YNNKEL (reference sequence). This CDR3 comprises 11 residues. The ends lost 11 bases at V and 6 bases at J; junction bases unmatched: 7. Here the CDR3 DNA reads TGTGCCGCGGGAGACAGCCGCGAGCAGTACTTC. Protein sequence: CAAGDSREQYF.

This clonotype came up a few times. The J gene is TRBJ1-5, the V gene TRBV5-4; D not resolved. This CDR3 is 13 amino acids long. Germline assignment: CDR1 SGHNT and CDR2 YYREEE (reference sequence). Trimming shortened V by 4 bases and J by 9 bases, and 14 bases separated the two germline ends. The CDR3 DNA is TGTGCCAGCAGCGAGGCAGCTGAGGGGCCCCAGCATTTT. It encodes CASSEAAEGPQHF.

This clonotype was detected many times. The chain links TRBV6-5 to TRBJ2-2; possibly TRBD2 for D (5 bases). Trimming took 6 bases from V and 0 from J, leaving 11 bases between them. The CDR3 is 15 residues long. Germline CDR1 is MNHEY and CDR2 is SVGAGI. CDR3 in amino acids: CASSRDSANTGELFF. For the CDR3, the DNA is TGTGCCAGCAGCCGGGATAGCGCGAACACCGGGGAGCTGTTTTTT.

This chain links TRBV5-1 with TRBJ2-5; TRBD1 is a possible D gene (5 bases). This CDR3 spans 15 amino acids. The V end lost 4 bases, the J end lost 2 bases, and 15 bases lay between the germline ends. Germline loops: CDR1 SGHRS, CDR2 YFSETQ. The chain's CDR3 is CASSRDSIVQETQYF. DNA for the CDR3: TGCGCCAGCAGCCGCGACAGTATCGTACAAGAGACCCAGTACTTC.

V usage is TRBV7-9 and J usage is TRBJ1-1; tentative D call: TRBD1 (5 bases). V was clipped by 4 bases and J by 4 bases, with 13 bases between them. The germline CDR1 and CDR2 sequences are SEHNR and FQNEAQ (reference sequence). This CDR3 has 14 residues. CDR3 in DNA: TGTGCCAGCAGCTCCTTACTGGGGGGCACTGAAGCTTTCTTT. It translates to CASSSLLGGTEAFF.

The chain recombines TRBV5-4 with TRBJ1-1; D is unclear. The CDR3 has 13 amino acids. V was trimmed by 5 bases and J by 1 base, leaving 9 bases between them. Germline CDR1 is SGHNT and CDR2 is YYREEE (reference sequence). This CDR3 reads CASSHGSNTEAFF. CDR3 DNA: TGTGCCAGCAGTCACGGATCGAACACTGAAGCTTTCTTT.

The chain uses TRBV24-1 and TRBJ2-3, with TRBD1 matching over 7 bases. There are 14 residues in the CDR3. Germline V gives CDR1 KGHDR, CDR2 SFDVKD. V was clipped by 5 bases and J by 2 bases; unmatched bases: 3. The CDR3 DNA reads TGTGCCACCAGTGCGACAGGGTCCACAGATACGCAGTATTTT. The encoded protein is CATSATGSTDTQYF.

This clonotype came up many times. V usage is TRBV3-1 and J usage is TRBJ2-3; 8 positions agree with TRBD2. The CDR3 totals 18 residues. The germline V gene encodes CDR1 LGHDT and CDR2 YNNKEL (reference sequence). V dropped 0 bases and J dropped 0; count of bases not matched to a gene: 8. The CDR3 DNA reads TGTGCCAGCAGCCAAGATGGGGCGGGGGGTCCCAGCACAGATACGCAGTATTTT. It codes for CASSQDGAGGPSTDTQYF.

This clonotype was observed a few times. The CDR3 DNA reads as TGTGCCAGCAGCCTGTGGACTAGCGGGGGGCGGAGTGAGCAGTTCTTC. Its translation: CASSLWTSGGRSEQFF. The chain links TRBV14 to TRBJ2-1; 14 nucleotides match TRBD2. This CDR3 is 16 amino acids long. The ends lost 4 bases at V and 9 bases at J; junction bases unmatched: 8. The germline V gene encodes CDR1 SGHDN and CDR2 FVKESK.

This chain uses TRBV9 with TRBJ2-1; 11 nucleotides agree with TRBD2. Trimming at V came to 1 base and at J to 4 bases, leaving 4 bases not matched to a gene. There are 16 residues in the CDR3. Germline CDR1 reads SGDLS; CDR2 reads YYNGEE. The CDR3 bases are TGTGCCAGCAGCGTACTTGGACTAGCGGGTTACAATGAGCAGTTCTTC. It yields the protein CASSVLGLAGYNEQFF.

This chain links TRBV6-1 with TRBJ2-5, with D perhaps matching TRBD2 (5 bases). Per the germline V gene, CDR1 is MNHNS and CDR2 is SASEGT. This CDR3 has 12 amino acids. Trimming took off 7 bases at V and 1 base at J, with 7 bases between the two ends. CDR3 in amino acids: CASTGLQETQYF. CDR3 nucleotides: TGTGCCAGCACAGGACTCCAAGAGACCCAGTACTTC.

This clonotype was counted between two and nine times. V and J are TRBV20-1 and TRBJ2-3; 7 nucleotides line up with TRBD1. Germline trimming cut 0 bases from V and 5 bases from J; bases unmatched to any gene: 5. This CDR3 has 14 residues. Looked up from germline, CDR1 is DFQATT and CDR2 is SNEGSKA (reference sequence). The CDR3 region is CSAREGTAIDTQYF. CDR3 coding DNA: TGCAGTGCTAGAGAAGGGACAGCGATAGATACGCAGTATTTT.

The CDR3 reads CASSLSAGGLYGYTF. In DNA, the CDR3 is TGTGCCAGCAGCTTAAGCGCGGGGGGACTGTATGGCTACACCTTC. The chain links TRBV7-9 to TRBJ1-2, with D maybe TRBD1 (5 bases). Trimming removed 2 bases at V and 5 bases at J, with 15 bases between. Germline V gene data show CDR1 as SEHNR and CDR2 as FQNEAQ (reference sequence). The CDR3 consists of 15 residues.